A single sample is the source of the 8 T cell receptor beta chains below, sequenced in a study of blood T cell repertoires in COVID-19. The table came from immunoSEQ multiplex PCR; TCRdb's copy has only in-frame clones and leaves some out. This table has 200,000 to 300,000 clones, approximately 89% appearing once. The sequenced sample was peripheral blood. These receptors were taken from a woman aged 45-59 years with acute or convalescent COVID-19.

The chain recombines TRBV12-3 or TRBV12-4 with TRBJ2-1; 8 nucleotides agree with TRBD2. V was pared by 4 bases and J by 10 bases, with 6 bases of the junction left unmatched. The CDR3 spans 13 residues. The CDR3 is CASSYREGREQFF. DNA of the CDR3: TGTGCCAGCAGTTATCGGGAGGGACGCGAGCAGTTCTTC.

V and J are TRBV2 and TRBJ1-6, with 11 bases matching TRBD1. Losses at the gene ends were 6 bases for V and 10 bases for J; bases not matched to a gene: 11. Germline CDR1 reads SNHLY; CDR2 reads FYNNEI. This CDR3 contains 16 residues. CDR3 nucleotide sequence: TGTGCCAGCAGCTATTCCGGACAGGGGGCATGGTCACCCCTCCACTTT. Its protein product is CASSYSGQGAWSPLHF. The whole variable domain, remainder taken from reference TRBV2 and TRBJ1-6, is EPEVTQTPSHQVTQMGQEVILRCVPISNHLYFYWYRQILGQKVEFLVSFYNNEISEKSEIFDDQFSVERPDGSNFTLKIRSTKLEDSAMYFCASSYSGQGAWSPLHFGNGTRLTVT.

The chain couples TRBV5-1 to TRBJ2-2; D gene uncertain. The V end lost 0 bases, the J end lost 7 bases, and 10 bases lay between the germline ends. This CDR3 has 14 amino acids. Looked up from germline, CDR1 is SGHRS and CDR2 is YFSETQ. CDR3 coding DNA: TGCGCCAGCAGCTTGGTTTCTTCCTACGGGGAGCTGTTTTTT. Protein product: CASSLVSSYGELFF.

The V and J genes are TRBV7-2 and TRBJ1-5, with unresolved D. CDR1 and CDR2 from the germline V gene are SGHTA and FQGNSA. The CDR3 runs 15 residues. V lost 5 bases and J 3 bases, leaving 14 bases between the germline ends. The CDR3 region is CASSPGSGPNQPQHF. CDR3 bases: TGTGCCAGCAGCCCCGGATCAGGTCCCAATCAGCCCCAGCATTTT. Drawing the rest from reference TRBV7-2 and TRBJ1-5, the complete variable domain is GAGVSQSPSNKVTEKGKDVELRCDPISGHTALYWYRQSLGQGLEFLIYFQGNSAPDKSGLPSDRFSAERTGGSVSTLTIQRTQQEDSAVYLCASSPGSGPNQPQHFGDGTRLSIL.

The J gene is TRBJ1-6, the V gene TRBV4-1; D perhaps matches TRBD1 (5 bases). CDR1 and CDR2 (germline): MGHRA, YSYEKL. Trimming shortened V by 1 base and J by 11 bases, and 15 bases separated the two germline ends. There are 15 residues in the CDR3. CDR3 amino acids: CASSQAPGSAAPLHF. In nucleotides, the CDR3 is TGCGCCAGCAGCCAAGCGCCAGGGTCGGCGGCACCCCTCCACTTT.

V and J are TRBV18 and TRBJ1-1; D gene uncertain. Germline-derived CDR1 and CDR2 are KGHSH and LQKENI. Trimming removed 4 bases from V and 1 base from J, with 7 bases in between. There are 13 residues in the CDR3. Here the CDR3 DNA reads TGTGCCAGCTCACGGGCAGAGAACACTGAAGCTTTCTTT. This encodes CASSRAENTEAFF.

This rearrangement joins TRBV11-2 to TRBJ1-2; D uncertain. CDR1 and CDR2 from the germline V gene are SGHAT and FQNNGV. The CDR3 covers 14 residues. The V end lost 2 bases, the J end lost 3 bases, and 10 bases lay between the germline ends. In nucleotides, the CDR3 is TGTGCCAGCAGCTTAAAGAATGACTACTATGGCTACACCTTC. Translation: CASSLKNDYYGYTF.

This rearrangement joins TRBV7-9 to TRBJ1-4, with D hard to call. Germline CDR1 reads SEHNR; CDR2 reads FQNEAQ (reference sequence). Trimming removed 5 bases from V and 4 bases from J, with 14 bases in between. The CDR3 is made up of 15 amino acids. CDR3 sequence (DNA): TGTGCCAGCAGCCCGAAGCGAAGAATTAATGAAAAACTGTTTTTT. Its protein product is CASSPKRRINEKLFF.